This record looks at one TCR beta chain sequence and its context. The antigen is unknown. The sample is drawn from a study of blood T cells in healthy people across ages. Next came a second PCR, run for roughly 6 to 11 cycles, which used a sample-barcoded 5' primer along with a J-beta primer mix. Every cDNA molecule carried a tag from a template-switch adaptor bearing 12 random nucleotides. Each CDR3 protein is one row after TCRdb ran MiXCR on the 5' RACE reads. The sample lists 890,000 or so distinct CDR3 sequences; roughly 60% were seen once. The V end was cut by 6 bases, the J end by 1 base, with 12 bases between. The CDR3 is 14 amino acids. The germline CDR1 and CDR2 sequences are SNHLY and FYNNEI. Study findings and constraints: A strong correlation was seen between TCR beta diversity and naive T cell percentage. Diversity of TCR beta per million T cells declined in a roughly linear way with age. For the donors, CMV status was unknown and possibly confounded expanded clonotype changes.

The origin of this receptor is a man younger than 45 in good health. Material for sequencing was blood. This chain uses TRBV2 with TRBJ1-1; D gene unclear. CDR3 coding DNA: TGTGCCAGCAGCACTAGCGGAAGGAACACTGAAGCTTTCTTT. It specifies CASSTSGRNTEAFF.